Each of the 8 T cell receptor beta chains below was sequenced from the same sample in a study of OX40 agonist ivuxolimab in advanced cancers. Sequencing used immunoSEQ multiplex PCR; TCRdb keeps in-frame clones, though not all of them. The sample has about 50,000 clones, 90% to 95% seen once. Sequenced material: CD4+ or CD8+ T cells sorted from blood, taken in a trial of the OX40 agonist ivuxolimab. The receptors come from an adult with an advanced solid tumor such as melanoma, head and neck, liver or kidney cancer.

This clone appeared once. The chain carries TRBV19 and TRBJ1-1, with 11 nucleotides matching TRBD1. V lost 3 bases to trimming and J lost 4 bases; unmatched junction nucleotides: 16. The CDR3 has 19 residues. CDR1 is LNHDA, CDR2 SQIVND, per germline (reference sequence). The CDR3: CASSMKYGQGAKVSTEAFF. CDR3 bases: TGTGCCAGTAGTATGAAGTATGGACAGGGGGCGAAGGTGAGCACTGAAGCTTTCTTT.

The rearrangement links TRBV11-2 to TRBJ1-2, with D unresolved. V was shortened by 0 bases and J by 5 bases, with 19 bases between the two germline ends. The germline V gene encodes CDR1 SGHAT and CDR2 FQNNGV. The CDR3 has 17 amino acids. Here the CDR3 reads CASSLDPPRIWKYGYTF. The DNA of the CDR3 is TGTGCCAGCAGCTTAGACCCCCCCCGGATATGGAAGTATGGCTACACCTTC.

This clone was counted a few times. This chain links TRBV7-8 with TRBJ1-5, with D hard to call. Trimming cost V 3 bases and J 0 bases, with 0 bases left between them. CDR1 SGHVS and CDR2 FQNEAQ come from the germline V gene. The length of the CDR3 is 12 residues. The CDR3 DNA reads as TGTGCCAGCAGCTTTAGCAATCAGCCCCAGCATTTT. As protein: CASSFSNQPQHF.

This clone appeared once. The chain recombines TRBV19 with TRBJ2-7; 9 nucleotides match TRBD2. CDR1 LNHDA and CDR2 SQIVND come from the germline V gene (reference sequence). This CDR3 has 14 amino acids. The V gene end was trimmed by 5 bases and the J gene end by 2 bases; junction bases not matched to a gene: 4. The chain's CDR3 is CASSARLAAYEQYF. CDR3 sequence (DNA): TGTGCCAGTAGTGCGCGACTAGCGGCCTACGAGCAGTACTTC. The variable domain in full, completed from reference TRBV19 and TRBJ2-7, reads DGGITQSPKYLFRKEGQNVTLSCEQNLNHDAMYWYRQDPGQGLRLIYYSQIVNDFQKGDIAEGYSVSREKKESFPLTVTSAQKNPTAFYLCASSARLAAYEQYFGPGTRLTVT.

The chain is built from TRBV7-2 and TRBJ2-5, with 9 positions matching TRBD2. The CDR3 has 14 amino acids. V was clipped by 5 bases and J by 4 bases; unmatched bases: 5. CDR1 is SGHTA and CDR2 is FQGNSA in the germline V gene. The CDR3 DNA is TGTGCCAGCAGCGCCCTAGCGGGATTAGAGACCCAGTACTTC. Translation: CASSALAGLETQYF.

V and J are TRBV4-3 and TRBJ1-2, with D unclear. Germline assignment: CDR1 LGHNA and CDR2 YSLEER. The ends were cut back, 4 bases at V and 5 bases at J, with 14 bases in the middle. The length of the CDR3 is 14 residues. CDR3 coding DNA: TGCGCCAGCAGCCCGAGGACGGCTCCTTATGGCTACACCTTC. The encoded protein is CASSPRTAPYGYTF.

The V gene is TRBV4-3, the J gene TRBJ2-7; 8 nucleotides line up with TRBD2. V gave up 0 bases and J gave up 0 bases; unmatched junction bases: 4. The CDR3 length is 16 residues. CDR1 LGHNA and CDR2 YSLEER come from the germline V gene. CDR3 protein: CASSQETGGPSYEQYF. Here the CDR3 DNA reads TGCGCCAGCAGCCAAGAGACGGGAGGGCCCTCCTACGAGCAGTACTTC.

This rearrangement joins TRBV19 to TRBJ1-2; D gene uncertain. This CDR3 spans 15 amino acids. CDR1 LNHDA and CDR2 SQIVND come from the germline V gene (reference sequence). V was pared by 4 bases and J by 4 bases, with 16 bases between. CDR3 protein: CASSNREERAYGYTF. CDR3 DNA sequence: TGTGCCAGTAGTAACCGGGAGGAGAGGGCCTATGGCTACACCTTC.